Here is one T cell receptor (beta chain) with its context. Amplification used 60 Vbeta primers and 13 Jbeta primers. The table came from immunoSEQ multiplex PCR; TCRdb's copy has only in-frame clones and leaves some out. This sample carries nearly 110,000 clones, 77% of them seen once, and the ten largest clones take more than 4%. CDR1 is SNHLY and CDR2 is FYNNEI in the germline V gene. The CDR3 contains 16 residues. Trimming left V 7 bases short and J 4 bases short, with 19 bases between. This sample is part of a study of cytomegalovirus exposure and HLA in healthy donors. The sample comprised PBMCs. The gene calls are TRBV2 and TRBJ1-4; D might be TRBD1 (6 bases). The receptor's source is a male donor in good health and CMV-seronegative. For the CDR3, the DNA is TGTGCCAGCACCAAACTAACAGGGTCAGATAATGAAAAACTGTTTTTT. This sequence encodes CASTKLTGSDNEKLFF.